The 24 T cell receptor beta chains given below trace back to one sample, sequenced in a study of cytomegalovirus exposure and HLA in healthy donors. Amplification used 60 Vbeta primers and 13 Jbeta primers. Here immunoSEQ multiplex PCR was the method, and the copy in TCRdb shows in-frame clones only, minus some. Here the sample spans over 150,000 clones, around 81% being singletons. The sequencing input was PBMCs. The source of these receptors is a woman aged 40 to 55 in good health and CMV-seropositive.

The chain has TRBV7-9 and TRBJ2-2, with D unresolved. The germline gives CDR1 SEHNR, CDR2 FQNEAQ (reference sequence). V lost 5 bases, J lost 3 bases, and 7 bases lay in between. This CDR3 contains 13 residues. As DNA, the CDR3 is TGTGCCAGCAGCCTCGACTACACCGGGGAGCTGTTTTTT. This codes for CASSLDYTGELFF.

V is TRBV9 and J is TRBJ2-7; 8 bases agree with TRBD1. Germline V gene lookup returns CDR1 SGDLS and CDR2 YYNGEE. There are 15 residues in the CDR3. V lost 0 bases to trimming and J lost 1 base; unmatched junction nucleotides: 3. Here the CDR3 reads CASSVGQGASYEQYF. CDR3 sequence (DNA): TGTGCCAGCAGCGTAGGGCAGGGGGCATCCTACGAGCAGTACTTC.

V gene TRBV5-4 combines with J gene TRBJ2-5; D perhaps matches TRBD1 (6 bases). V was trimmed by 4 bases and J by 1 base, leaving 11 bases between them. The CDR3 has 14 amino acids. Germline V CDR1 and CDR2: SGHNT, YYREEE (reference sequence). The CDR3 protein is CASSRPGAQETQYF. The CDR3 bases are TGTGCCAGCAGCCGACCAGGGGCCCAAGAGACCCAGTACTTC.

The rearrangement joins TRBV7-6 to TRBJ2-2; no definite D call. The CDR3 has 12 amino acids. V lost 6 bases and J lost 9, with 11 bases in between. Germline lookup yields CDR1 SGHVS and CDR2 FNYEAQ. CDR3 in amino acids: CASSTNDRELFF. The DNA of the CDR3 is TGTGCCAGCAGTACAAATGATCGGGAGCTGTTTTTT.

The chain couples TRBV7-9 to TRBJ1-1; a possible D gene is TRBD1 (6 bases). The V gene's germline CDR1 is SEHNR and CDR2 FQNEAQ (reference sequence). Trimming shortened V by 5 bases and J by 2 bases, and 21 bases separated the two germline ends. CDR3 length: 17 amino acids. This CDR3 reads CASSPRGGATSNTEAFF. CDR3 coding DNA: TGTGCCAGCAGCCCCCGGGGGGGGGCTACCAGTAACACTGAAGCTTTCTTT.

The rearrangement uses TRBV5-1 and TRBJ1-4; 7 nucleotides match TRBD1. The CDR3 has 15 residues. V was clipped by 5 bases and J by 4 bases; unmatched bases: 8. Germline loops: CDR1 SGHRS, CDR2 YFSETQ. DNA for the CDR3: TGCGCCAGCAGGCCTTCGACAGGGTTTAATGAAAAACTGTTTTTT. It yields the protein CASRPSTGFNEKLFF. Full variable domain (missing parts from reference TRBV5-1 and TRBJ1-4): KAGVTQTPRYLIKTRGQQVTLSCSPISGHRSVSWYQQTPGQGLQFLFEYFSETQRNKGNFPGRFSGRQFSNSRSEMNVSTLELGDSALYLCASRPSTGFNEKLFFGSGTQLSVL.

This chain joins TRBV2 and TRBJ1-1, with TRBD1 matching 10 bases. J lost 4 bases, V lost 7 bases, and 6 bases had no gene match. The CDR3 totals 14 residues. Germline V gives CDR1 SNHLY, CDR2 FYNNEI. As DNA, the CDR3 is TGTGCCAGCAACCCCCGGGACAGGGGCACTGAAGCTTTCTTT. Amino acid sequence: CASNPRDRGTEAFF.

V and J are TRBV6-5 and TRBJ2-2; perhaps TRBD2 as D (6 bases). V was clipped by 6 bases and J by 5 bases, with 13 bases between them. CDR1 MNHEY and CDR2 SVGAGI come from the germline V gene. The CDR3 covers 14 residues. CDR3 residues: CASRTPGRTGELFF. As DNA, the CDR3 is TGTGCCAGCAGAACCCCAGGGAGGACCGGGGAGCTGTTTTTT.

This clone was detected only once. The chain joins TRBV30 to TRBJ2-7, with 7 bases aligning to TRBD1. Germline V CDR1 and CDR2: GTSNPN, SVGIG (reference sequence). This CDR3 spans 14 amino acids. Trimming removed 3 bases from V and 1 base from J; junction bases left unmatched: 6. CDR3 in amino acids: CAWREKGASYEQYF. CDR3 sequence (DNA): TGTGCCTGGAGAGAGAAGGGGGCTTCCTACGAGCAGTACTTC.

The chain joins TRBV9 to TRBJ2-6; 8 positions match TRBD2. V lost 0 bases to trimming and J lost 2 bases; unmatched junction nucleotides: 7. This CDR3 spans 18 amino acids. The germline CDR1 and CDR2 sequences are SGDLS and YYNGEE. The CDR3 protein is CASSVVRAAGAGANVLTF. The CDR3, as DNA: TGTGCCAGCAGCGTAGTAAGGGCAGCGGGAGCTGGGGCCAACGTCCTGACTTTC.

The chain carries TRBV28 and TRBJ1-4, with D uncertain. Per germline, CDR1 MDHEN and CDR2 SYDVKM. The ends were cut back, 6 bases at V and 14 bases at J, with 31 bases in the middle. The CDR3 runs 17 residues. In DNA form, the CDR3 reads TGTGCCAGCAGGGGGAGGACCGTCACCGCCGGGTCGTTGAGGCTGTTTTTT. It yields the protein CASRGRTVTAGSLRLFF.

The chain recombines TRBV7-9 with TRBJ2-1; D possibly corresponds to TRBD2 (6 bases). In germline, CDR1 is SEHNR, CDR2 FQNEAQ (reference sequence). The CDR3 consists of 12 residues. V was trimmed by 4 bases and J by 12 bases, leaving 13 bases between them. This chain's CDR3 is CASSSREIRQFF. CDR3 bases: TGTGCCAGCAGCTCCCGGGAGATTCGGCAGTTCTTC.

The gene calls are TRBV6-5 and TRBJ2-7; 12 bases align to TRBD2. The CDR3 consists of 15 residues. The V segment lost 6 bases and the J segment 2 bases; nucleotides outside the gene matches: 5. The germline gives CDR1 MNHEY, CDR2 SVGAGI. The CDR3 is CASRRGLAGTYEQYF. CDR3 sequence (DNA): TGTGCCAGCAGACGAGGACTAGCGGGAACCTACGAGCAGTACTTC.

This sequence joins TRBV10-1 and TRBJ2-7, with D perhaps matching TRBD2 (5 bases). CDR1 and CDR2 from the germline V gene are WNHNN and SYGVQD (reference sequence). The CDR3 sequence is 13 residues long. V was clipped by 8 bases and J by 3 bases, with 14 bases between them. The CDR3 DNA is TGCGCCAGCTCAGAGGGAGTTAGCTACGAGCAGTACTTC. This codes for CASSEGVSYEQYF.

The chain has TRBV12-5 and TRBJ1-1; 10 bases map to TRBD1. Germline V gene data show CDR1 as LGHNT and CDR2 as FRNRAP. The CDR3 is made up of 16 amino acids. Germline trimming cut 2 bases from V and 4 bases from J; bases unmatched to any gene: 7. The CDR3 protein is CASGLYTGTGATEAFF. DNA for the CDR3: TGTGCTAGTGGTTTGTACACGGGGACAGGGGCCACTGAAGCTTTCTTT.

The V gene is TRBV10-1, the J gene TRBJ2-7, with a tentative D call TRBD1 (6 bases). CDR1 and CDR2 from the germline V gene are WNHNN and SYGVQD (reference sequence). The CDR3 totals 13 residues. V was shortened by 10 bases and J by 2 bases, with 15 bases between the two germline ends. The CDR3 is CATPRGSAYEQYF. Here the CDR3 DNA reads TGCGCCACGCCGAGGGGGTCCGCCTACGAGCAGTACTTC.

This chain uses TRBV11-3 with TRBJ2-7; TRBD1 might be the D (6 bases). The CDR3 sequence is 13 residues long. Between the trimmed V and J ends, which lost 3 bases and 3 bases, there was a span of 9 bases. Germline V gene sequence: CDR1 SGHNT, CDR2 YENEEA. CDR3 in DNA: TGTGCCAGCAGCTTTCGGACAGTCTACGAGCAGTACTTC. Protein: CASSFRTVYEQYF. Filled out from reference TRBV11-3 and TRBJ2-7, the complete variable domain reads EAGVVQSPRYKIIEKKQPVAFWCNPISGHNTLYWYLQNLGQGPELLIRYENEEAVDDSQLPKDRFSAERLKGVDSTLKIQPAELGDSAVYLCASSFRTVYEQYFGPGTRLTVT.

The chain couples TRBV6-4 to TRBJ2-6; D not resolved. V was pared by 6 bases and J by 0 bases, with 6 bases between. Germline CDR1 is MRHNA and CDR2 is SNTAGT. This CDR3 spans 14 amino acids. The DNA for the CDR3 is TGTGCCAGCAGCCAATCCTCTGGGGCCAACGTCCTGACTTTC. Its translation: CASSQSSGANVLTF.

The chain has TRBV5-1 and TRBJ1-1, with TRBD1 matching over 7 bases. V trimming: 0 bases; J trimming: 3 bases; junction bases outside the gene matches: 8. The germline CDR1 and CDR2 sequences are SGHRS and YFSETQ. The CDR3 length is 16 residues. In DNA form, the CDR3 reads TGCGCCAGCAGCTTGGTTACAGGGGTTCAGTACACTGAAGCTTTCTTT. It translates to CASSLVTGVQYTEAFF.

This rearrangement joins TRBV15 to TRBJ2-1; 7 bases are shared with TRBD1. CDR3 size: 13 residues. The V segment lost 5 bases and the J segment 6 bases; nucleotides outside the gene matches: 4. The germline CDR1 and CDR2 sequences are LNHNV and YYDKDF (reference sequence). In DNA form, the CDR3 reads TGTGCCACCAGCTTCCCAGGGGGCAATGAGCAGTTCTTC. It yields the protein CATSFPGGNEQFF.

The CDR3 nucleotides are TGTGCCAGCAGCTGGACTAGCGGGAGTGGTACGTACGAGCAGTACTTC. Protein: CASSWTSGSGTYEQYF. This sequence joins TRBV7-9 and TRBJ2-7; 13 bases map to TRBD2. Germline CDR1 reads SEHNR; CDR2 reads FQNEAQ (reference sequence). This CDR3 is built from 16 residues. V gave up 4 bases and J gave up 4 bases; unmatched junction bases: 7.

The rearrangement uses TRBV15 and TRBJ2-1, with 10 bases fitting TRBD2. Germline V gene data show CDR1 as LNHNV and CDR2 as YYDKDF (reference sequence). This CDR3 is 16 amino acids long. V gave up 0 bases and J gave up 6 bases; unmatched junction bases: 5. CDR3 amino acids: CATSRDRLAGFNEQFF. The CDR3 nucleotides read TGTGCCACCAGCAGAGATAGACTAGCGGGTTTCAATGAGCAGTTCTTC.

The rearrangement joins TRBV5-1 to TRBJ2-5; maybe TRBD1 (6 bases). Germline CDR1 SGHRS, CDR2 YFSETQ. The CDR3 totals 15 residues. The germline V and J ends were trimmed by 4 bases and 7 bases, with 20 bases remaining between them. The CDR3, as DNA: TGCGCCAGCAGCCGAGACAGTCTCCCCAGGGGGACCCAGTACTTC. This sequence encodes CASSRDSLPRGTQYF.

The CDR3 loop reads CSVADSLNYEQYF. In DNA form, the CDR3 reads TGCAGCGTTGCCGACAGCCTCAACTACGAGCAGTACTTC. The rearrangement joins TRBV29-1 to TRBJ2-7, with TRBD1 as a possible D gene (5 bases). The CDR3 runs 13 residues. V shed 4 bases and J shed 3 bases, with 13 bases lying between them. CDR1 and CDR2 (germline): SQVTM, ANQGSEA.